A selection of T cell receptor beta chains follows, all from one sample in a study of T cell responses to AZD1222 COVID-19 vaccine. The protocol was immunoSEQ multiplex PCR, while the TCRdb copy is restricted to in-frame clones and leaves out a portion. The data show roughly 130,000 clones, over 75% seen once. The source was peripheral blood, collected on day 0 of AZD1222 vaccination. The source is an adult in good health. The CDR3 runs from the conserved cysteine through the conserved F or W. Fields, in order: V gene, CDR3 length, clone size, J gene, D gene, CDR3 protein, CDR3 DNA. The D gene is left open where the match is weak. Size tells how often a clone was seen (once, few, many) or the class of an expanded clone, and some rows leave it out.

V: TRBV6-5
length: 13
size: NA
J: TRBJ1-6
D: NA
CDR3: CASGRTLNSPLHF
DNA: TGTGCCAGCGGCAGGACCCTTAATTCACCCCTCCACTTT

V: TRBV4-1
length: 14
size: NA
J: TRBJ2-7
D: TRBD1
CDR3: CASSRGTGDYEQYF
DNA: TGCGCCAGCAGCCGAGGGACAGGGGACTACGAGCAGTACTTC

V: TRBV13
length: 14
size: once
J: TRBJ1-3
D: NA
CDR3: CASSLRNSGNTIYF
DNA: TGTGCCAGCAGTCTCAGAAACTCTGGAAACACCATATATTTT

V: TRBV7-2
length: 14
size: NA
J: TRBJ1-6
D: NA
CDR3: CASSLVGNNSPLHF
DNA: TGTGCCAGCAGCTTGGTGGGAAATAATTCACCCCTCCACTTT

V: TRBV7-2
length: 15
size: medium-sized
J: TRBJ1-2
D: NA
CDR3: CASSERDPINYGYTF
DNA: TGTGCCAGCAGCGAGCGCGACCCAATCAACTATGGCTACACCTTC

V: TRBV19
length: 15
size: NA
J: TRBJ2-2
D: NA
CDR3: CASTLEGGYTGELFF
DNA: TGTGCCAGTACCCTTGAGGGGGGGTACACCGGGGAGCTGTTTTTT

V: TRBV4-1
length: 14
size: NA
J: TRBJ1-1
D: NA
CDR3: CASSRADGGTEAFF
DNA: TGCGCCAGCAGTCGGGCCGATGGCGGCACTGAAGCTTTCTTT

V: TRBV7-9
length: 16
size: NA
J: TRBJ2-1
D: TRBD1
CDR3: CASSGTGGVGYNEQFF
DNA: TGTGCCAGCAGCGGAACAGGGGGCGTTGGCTACAATGAGCAGTTCTTC

V: TRBV12-5
length: 13
size: NA
J: TRBJ2-1
D: NA
CDR3: CASAQHGGGEQFF
DNA: TGTGCTAGTGCTCAACACGGGGGAGGTGAGCAGTTCTTC

V: TRBV6-6
length: 15
size: NA
J: TRBJ2-7
D: TRBD1
CDR3: CASSPRQGNSYEQYF
DNA: TGTGCCAGCAGCCCCCGACAGGGGAACTCCTACGAGCAGTACTTC

V: TRBV3-1/TRBV3-2
length: 15
size: NA
J: TRBJ2-7
D: NA
CDR3: CASSQVSEADNEQYF
DNA: TGTGCCAGCAGCCAAGTTTCCGAGGCCGATAACGAGCAGTACTTC

V: TRBV25-1
length: 12
size: NA
J: TRBJ2-3
D: NA
CDR3: CASTRGTDTQYF
DNA: TGTGCCAGCACACGGGGAACAGATACGCAGTATTTT

V: TRBV6-5
length: 15
size: few
J: TRBJ1-1
D: NA
CDR3: CASSSSGALNTEAFF
DNA: TGTGCCAGCAGTTCCAGCGGGGCCCTAAACACTGAAGCTTTCTTT

V: TRBV30
length: 13
size: NA
J: TRBJ2-3
D: NA
CDR3: CAGRGQGRDTQYF
DNA: TGTGCCGGGCGAGGGCAGGGACGAGATACGCAGTATTTT

V: TRBV19
length: 20
size: NA
J: TRBJ2-1
D: TRBD2
CDR3: CASSRGTGLAGPDSYNEQFF
DNA: TGTGCCAGTAGTAGAGGGACGGGACTAGCGGGACCGGACTCCTACAATGAGCAGTTCTTC

V: TRBV7-7
length: 13
size: NA
J: TRBJ1-1
D: NA
CDR3: CASSYAVGTEAFF
DNA: TGTGCCAGCAGTTACGCCGTAGGGACTGAAGCTTTCTTT